This entry lists 2 T cell receptor beta chains sequenced from one sample in a study of regulatory T cells in long-lasting Graves disease. Time point given: newly diagnosed GD, antithyroid drugs for less than 3 months. From PBMCs, RNA was extracted and then used to make the TCR library. Relying on iRepertoire HTBI primers and Arm-PCR of CDR3 regions, the team built TCR beta libraries. A single record per CDR3 protein comes from TCRdb applying MiXCR to the multiplex PCR reads. The table lists more than 300,000 distinct CDR3 sequences, 15% to 20% of them singletons, with 20% in the top ten. The data also belong to a second study, concerning T cells in Graves' hyperthyroidism and ophthalmopathy.

This specimen was peripheral blood mononuclear cells (PBMCs), taken at new diagnosis, from a patient treated with antithyroid drugs. All receptors derive from a young woman with Graves disease.

This clonotype was seen ten or more times. This chain connects TRBV7-8 to TRBJ1-1; D is uncertain. Germline V lookup: CDR1 SGHVS, CDR2 FQNEAQ. This CDR3 spans 14 amino acids. V was clipped by 6 bases and J by 5 bases, with 16 bases between them. The CDR3 protein is CASSLRRARTEAFF. For the CDR3, the DNA is TGTGCCAGCAGTCTCAGGAGGGCACGAACTGAAGCTTTCTTT. Full variable domain (missing parts from reference TRBV7-8 and TRBJ1-1): GAGVSQSPRYKVAKRGQDVALRCDPISGHVSLFWYQQALGQGPEFLTYFQNEAQLDKSGLPSDRFFAERPEGSVSTLKIQRTQQEDSAVYLCASSLRRARTEAFFGQGTRLTVV.

The V gene is TRBV28, the J gene TRBJ2-6; 9 positions match TRBD1. Losses at the gene ends were 5 bases for V and 0 bases for J; bases not matched to a gene: 17. This CDR3 has 21 residues. CDR1 and CDR2 from the germline V gene are MDHEN and SYDVKM. The chain's CDR3 is CASSNRDRAIPGYSGANVLTF. The CDR3 bases are TGTGCCAGCAGTAATCGGGACAGGGCAATACCTGGGTACTCTGGGGCCAACGTCCTGACTTTC.